This T cell receptor beta chain stems from a study of blood T cell repertoires in COVID-19. TCRdb keeps only in-frame clones here, not all; method: immunoSEQ multiplex PCR. The table records roughly 260,000 clones, around 90% of them present only once. This clone was detected only once. This CDR3 contains 17 residues. Germline loops: CDR1 LGHDT, CDR2 YNNKEL (reference sequence). The V segment lost 2 bases and the J segment 5 bases; nucleotides outside the gene matches: 15. The chain is built from TRBV3-1 (or the pseudogene TRBV3-2) and TRBJ2-7; TRBD2 matches 7 bases. Sequenced sample: PBMCs or T cells enriched from blood (not recorded which). This TCR derives from a human donor in a cohort exposed to, infected with or recovered from COVID-19 (not recorded which). The donor label of this sample is uncertain. CDR3 in amino acids: CASSQNVTSDTLHEQYF. The DNA of the CDR3 is TGTGCCAGCAGCCAAAACGTAACTAGCGATACGTTACACGAGCAGTACTTC.